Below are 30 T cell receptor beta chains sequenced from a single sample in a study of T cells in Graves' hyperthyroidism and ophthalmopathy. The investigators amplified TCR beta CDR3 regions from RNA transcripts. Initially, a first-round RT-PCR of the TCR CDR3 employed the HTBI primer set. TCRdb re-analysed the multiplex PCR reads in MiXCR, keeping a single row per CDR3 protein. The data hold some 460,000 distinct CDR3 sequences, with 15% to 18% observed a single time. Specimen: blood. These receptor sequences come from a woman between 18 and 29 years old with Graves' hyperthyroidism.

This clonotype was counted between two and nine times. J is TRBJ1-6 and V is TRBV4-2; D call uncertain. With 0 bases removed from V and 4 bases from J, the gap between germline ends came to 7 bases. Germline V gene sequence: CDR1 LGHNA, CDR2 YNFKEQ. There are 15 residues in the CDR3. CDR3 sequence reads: CASSQEGFYNSPLHF. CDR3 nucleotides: TGTGCCAGCAGCCAAGAAGGATTTTATAATTCACCCCTCCACTTT.

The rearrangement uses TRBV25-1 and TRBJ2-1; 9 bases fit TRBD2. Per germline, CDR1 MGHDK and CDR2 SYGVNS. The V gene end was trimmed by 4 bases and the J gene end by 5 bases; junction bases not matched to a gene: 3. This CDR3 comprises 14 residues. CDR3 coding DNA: TGTGCCAGCAGTGCTAGCGGGGAACACAATGAGCAGTTCTTC. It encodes CASSASGEHNEQFF.

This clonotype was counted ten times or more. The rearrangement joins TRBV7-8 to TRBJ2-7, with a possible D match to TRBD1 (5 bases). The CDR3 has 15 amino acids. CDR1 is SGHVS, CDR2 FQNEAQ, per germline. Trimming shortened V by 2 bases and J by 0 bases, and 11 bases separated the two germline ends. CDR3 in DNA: TGTGCCAGCAGCTTATTTCAGGGTTCCTCCTACGAGCAGTACTTC. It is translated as CASSLFQGSSYEQYF.

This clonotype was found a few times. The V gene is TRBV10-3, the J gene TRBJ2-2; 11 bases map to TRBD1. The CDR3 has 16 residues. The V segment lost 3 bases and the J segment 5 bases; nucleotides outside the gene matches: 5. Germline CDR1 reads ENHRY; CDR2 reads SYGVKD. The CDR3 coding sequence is TGTGCCATCAGTGACTATGGGACAGGGGGGACCGGGGAGCTGTTTTTT. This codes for CAISDYGTGGTGELFF.

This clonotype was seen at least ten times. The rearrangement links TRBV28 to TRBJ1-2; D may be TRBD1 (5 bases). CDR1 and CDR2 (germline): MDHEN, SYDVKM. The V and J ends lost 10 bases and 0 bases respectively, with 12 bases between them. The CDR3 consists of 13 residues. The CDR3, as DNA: TGTGCCACCACCGGGGGGGCTAACTATGGCTACACCTTC. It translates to CATTGGANYGYTF.

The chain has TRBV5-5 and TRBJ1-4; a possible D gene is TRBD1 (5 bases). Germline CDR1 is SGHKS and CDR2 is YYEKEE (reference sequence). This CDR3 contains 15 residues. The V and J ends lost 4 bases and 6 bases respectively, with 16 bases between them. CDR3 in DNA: TGTGCCAGCAGCCTGGAGACAGAACTTCATGAAAAACTGTTTTTT. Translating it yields CASSLETELHEKLFF.

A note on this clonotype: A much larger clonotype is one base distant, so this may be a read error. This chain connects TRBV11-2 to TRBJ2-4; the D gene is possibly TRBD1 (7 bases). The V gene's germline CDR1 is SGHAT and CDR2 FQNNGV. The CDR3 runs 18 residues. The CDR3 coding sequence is TGTGCCAGCAGCCGACAGGGAGTACTTGTACTAGCCAAAAACATTCGGTACTTC. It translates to CASSRQGVLVLAKNIRYF.

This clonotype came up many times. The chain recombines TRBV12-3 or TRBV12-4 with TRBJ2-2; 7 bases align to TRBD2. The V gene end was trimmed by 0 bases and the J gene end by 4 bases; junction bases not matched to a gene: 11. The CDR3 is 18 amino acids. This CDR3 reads CASSLAEPGGPGTGELFF. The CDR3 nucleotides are TGTGCCAGCAGTTTAGCGGAACCGGGGGGACCCGGCACCGGGGAGCTGTTTTTT.

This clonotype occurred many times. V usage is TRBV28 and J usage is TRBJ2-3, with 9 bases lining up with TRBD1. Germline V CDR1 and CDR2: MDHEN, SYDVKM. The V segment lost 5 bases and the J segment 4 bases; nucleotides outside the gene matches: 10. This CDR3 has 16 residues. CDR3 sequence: CASSIPGQGLSDTQYF. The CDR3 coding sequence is TGTGCCAGCAGTATACCGGGACAGGGATTGTCAGATACGCAGTATTTT.

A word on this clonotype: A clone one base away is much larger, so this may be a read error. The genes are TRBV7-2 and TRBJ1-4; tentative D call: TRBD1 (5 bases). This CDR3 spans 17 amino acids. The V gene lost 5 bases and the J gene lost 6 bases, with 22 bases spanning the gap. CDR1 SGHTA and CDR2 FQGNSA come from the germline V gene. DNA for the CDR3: TGTGCCAGCAGCGCGGGACTCGCGTTGTATTTGGATGAAAAACTGTTTTTT. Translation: CASSAGLALYLDEKLFF.

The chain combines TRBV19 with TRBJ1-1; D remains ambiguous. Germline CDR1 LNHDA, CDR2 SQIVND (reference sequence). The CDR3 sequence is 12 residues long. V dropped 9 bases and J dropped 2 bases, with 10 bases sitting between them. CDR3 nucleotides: TGTGCCAGCGCGGGAGACAACACTGAAGCTTTCTTT. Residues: CASAGDNTEAFF.

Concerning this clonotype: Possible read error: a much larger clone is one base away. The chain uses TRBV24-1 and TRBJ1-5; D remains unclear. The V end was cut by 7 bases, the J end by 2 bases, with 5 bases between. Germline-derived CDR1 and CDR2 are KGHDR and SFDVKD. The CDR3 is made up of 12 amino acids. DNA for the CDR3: TGTGCCACCAGCGCAGGCAATCAGCCCCAGCATTTT. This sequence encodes CATSAGNQPQHF.

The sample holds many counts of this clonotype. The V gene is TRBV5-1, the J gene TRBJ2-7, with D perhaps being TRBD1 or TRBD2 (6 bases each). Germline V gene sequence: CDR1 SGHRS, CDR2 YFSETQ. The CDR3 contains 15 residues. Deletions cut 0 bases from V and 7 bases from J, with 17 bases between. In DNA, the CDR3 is TGCGCCAGCAGCTTGGACGGGGGCCCGACGGGGGAGCAGTACTTC. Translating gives CASSLDGGPTGEQYF.

CDR3 in amino acids: CASSDILLRGQYF. CDR3 sequence (DNA): TGCGCCAGCAGTGATATCTTACTACGAGGGCAGTACTTC. The gene calls are TRBV10-1 and TRBJ2-7; D unclear. The V gene's germline CDR1 is WNHNN and CDR2 SYGVQD (reference sequence). V was cut by 3 bases and J by 9 bases, with 15 bases left in between. This CDR3 has 13 residues.

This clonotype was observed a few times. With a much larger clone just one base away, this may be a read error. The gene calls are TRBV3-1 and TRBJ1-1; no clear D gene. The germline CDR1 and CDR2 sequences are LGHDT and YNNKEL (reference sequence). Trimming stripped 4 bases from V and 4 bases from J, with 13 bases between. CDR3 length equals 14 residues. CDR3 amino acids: CASSRVGRSTEAFF. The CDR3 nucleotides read TGTGCCAGCAGCCGGGTGGGGAGAAGCACTGAAGCTTTCTTT. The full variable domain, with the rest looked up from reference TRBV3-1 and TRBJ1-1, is DTAVSQTPKYLVTQMGNDKSIKCEQNLGHDTMYWYKQDSKKFLKIMFSYNNKELIINETVPNRFSPKSPDKAHLNLHINSLELGDSAVYFCASSRVGRSTEAFFGQGTRLTVV.

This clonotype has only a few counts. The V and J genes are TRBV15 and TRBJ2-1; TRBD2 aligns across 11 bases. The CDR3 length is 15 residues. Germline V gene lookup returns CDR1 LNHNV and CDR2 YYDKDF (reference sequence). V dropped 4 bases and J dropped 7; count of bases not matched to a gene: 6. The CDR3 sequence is CATSTIAGGTNEQFF. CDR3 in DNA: TGTGCCACCAGCACAATAGCGGGAGGGACAAATGAGCAGTTCTTC.

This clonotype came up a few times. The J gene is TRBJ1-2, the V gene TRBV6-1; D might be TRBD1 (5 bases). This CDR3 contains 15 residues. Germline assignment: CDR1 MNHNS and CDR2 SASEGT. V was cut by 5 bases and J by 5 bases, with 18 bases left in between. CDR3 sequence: CASSSIGGGEYGYTF. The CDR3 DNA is TGTGCCAGCAGTTCCATCGGGGGGGGGGAGTATGGCTACACCTTC.

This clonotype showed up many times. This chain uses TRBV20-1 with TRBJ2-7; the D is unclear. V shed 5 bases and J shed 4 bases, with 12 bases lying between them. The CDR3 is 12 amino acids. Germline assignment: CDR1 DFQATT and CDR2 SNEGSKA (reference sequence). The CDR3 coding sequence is TGCAGTGCTCCCCGTGGGCCTTACGAGCAGTACTTC. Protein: CSAPRGPYEQYF.

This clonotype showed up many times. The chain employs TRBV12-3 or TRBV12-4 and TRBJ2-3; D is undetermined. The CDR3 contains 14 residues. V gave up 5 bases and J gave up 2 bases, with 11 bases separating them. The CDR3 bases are TGTGCCAGCAGTACAGTTAGCCACACAGATACGCAGTATTTT. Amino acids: CASSTVSHTDTQYF.

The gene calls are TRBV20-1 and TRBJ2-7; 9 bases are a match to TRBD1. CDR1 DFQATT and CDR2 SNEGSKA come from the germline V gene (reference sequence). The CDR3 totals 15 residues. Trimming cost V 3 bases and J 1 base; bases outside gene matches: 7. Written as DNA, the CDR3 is TGCAGTGCTAGCACAGGGACAGGGAGATCCTACGAGCAGTACTTC. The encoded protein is CSASTGTGRSYEQYF.

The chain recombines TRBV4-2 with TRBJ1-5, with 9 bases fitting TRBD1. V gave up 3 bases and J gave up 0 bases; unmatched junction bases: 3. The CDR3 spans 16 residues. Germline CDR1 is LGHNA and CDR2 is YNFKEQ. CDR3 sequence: CASSHGQGNSNQPQHF. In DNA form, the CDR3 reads TGTGCCAGCAGCCACGGACAGGGGAATAGCAATCAGCCCCAGCATTTT.

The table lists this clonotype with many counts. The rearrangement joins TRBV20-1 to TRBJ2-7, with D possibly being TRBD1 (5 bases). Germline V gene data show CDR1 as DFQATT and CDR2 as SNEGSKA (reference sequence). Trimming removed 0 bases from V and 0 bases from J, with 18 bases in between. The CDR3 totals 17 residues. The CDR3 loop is CSARDGSGRASSYEQYF. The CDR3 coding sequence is TGCAGTGCTAGAGATGGATCGGGCAGGGCGAGCTCCTACGAGCAGTACTTC.

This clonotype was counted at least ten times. CDR3 amino acids: CASSSSGTSYGYTF. CDR3 nucleotide sequence: TGTGCCAGCAGTTCATCCGGGACGAGCTATGGCTACACCTTC. The genes are TRBV2 and TRBJ1-2; possibly TRBD1 for D (5 bases). CDR3 length: 14 residues. Trimming cost V 5 bases and J 4 bases, with 14 bases left between them. Germline loops: CDR1 SNHLY, CDR2 FYNNEI.

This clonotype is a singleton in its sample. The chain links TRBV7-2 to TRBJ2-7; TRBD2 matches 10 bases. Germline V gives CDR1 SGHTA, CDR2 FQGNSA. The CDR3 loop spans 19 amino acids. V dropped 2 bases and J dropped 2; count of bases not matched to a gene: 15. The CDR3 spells CASSLRWPSGSYYPYEQYF. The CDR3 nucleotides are TGTGCCAGCAGCTTACGGTGGCCTAGCGGGAGTTATTATCCCTACGAGCAGTACTTC. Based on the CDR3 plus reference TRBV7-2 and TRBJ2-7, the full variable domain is GAGVSQSPSNKVTEKGKDVELRCDPISGHTALYWYRQSLGQGLEFLIYFQGNSAPDKSGLPSDRFSAERTGGSVSTLTIQRTQQEDSAVYLCASSLRWPSGSYYPYEQYFGPGTRLTVT.

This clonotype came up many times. The CDR3 DNA reads TGCGCCAGCAGCTTGGAGGGACTAGGTAATTCACCCCTCCACTTT. This encodes CASSLEGLGNSPLHF. V usage is TRBV5-1 and J usage is TRBJ1-6; TRBD1 might be the D (5 bases). Looked up from germline, CDR1 is SGHRS and CDR2 is YFSETQ. Trimming took 0 bases from V and 6 from J, leaving 10 bases between them. The CDR3 length is 15 residues.

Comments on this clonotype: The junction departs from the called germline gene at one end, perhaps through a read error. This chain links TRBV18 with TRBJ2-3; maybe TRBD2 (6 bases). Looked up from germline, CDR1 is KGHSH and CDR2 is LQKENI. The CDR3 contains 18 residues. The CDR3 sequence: CATSPPLLLGGLTDTQYF. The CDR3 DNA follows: TGTGCCACCTCACCTCCATTGCTATTGGGAGGTCTCACAGATACGCAGTATTTT. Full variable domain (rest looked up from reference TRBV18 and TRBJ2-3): NAGVMQNPRHLVRRRGQEARLRCSPMKGHSHVYWYRQLPEEGLKFMVYLQKENIIDESGMPKERFSAEFPKEGPSILRIQQVVRGDSAAYFCATSPPLLLGGLTDTQYFGPGTRLTVL.

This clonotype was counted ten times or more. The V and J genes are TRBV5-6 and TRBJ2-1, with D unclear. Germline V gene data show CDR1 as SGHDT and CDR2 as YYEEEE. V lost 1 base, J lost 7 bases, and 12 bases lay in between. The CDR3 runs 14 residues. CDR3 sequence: CASSLMLVPNEQFF. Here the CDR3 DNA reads TGTGCCAGCAGCTTGATGTTAGTTCCAAATGAGCAGTTCTTC.

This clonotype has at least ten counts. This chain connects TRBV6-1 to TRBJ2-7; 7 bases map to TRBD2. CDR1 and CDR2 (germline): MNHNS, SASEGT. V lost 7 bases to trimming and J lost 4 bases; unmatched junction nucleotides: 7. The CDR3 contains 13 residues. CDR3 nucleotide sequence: TGTGCCAGCAATGGGGGACTAACTTACGAGCAGTACTTC. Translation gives CASNGGLTYEQYF.

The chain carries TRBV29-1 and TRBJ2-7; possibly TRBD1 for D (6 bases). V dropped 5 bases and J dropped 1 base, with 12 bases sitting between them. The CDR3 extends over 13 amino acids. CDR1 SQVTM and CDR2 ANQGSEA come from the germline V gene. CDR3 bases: TGCAGCGTTTGGGGGCAAGGGTCCTACGAGCAGTACTTC. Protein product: CSVWGQGSYEQYF.

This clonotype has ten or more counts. The CDR3 nucleotides are TGTGCCAGCAGTGAGGAAGGTGAGCAGTTCTTC. Protein sequence: CASSEEGEQFF. The V call is TRBV2, the J call TRBJ2-1, with D unclear. This CDR3 contains 11 residues. The V gene lost 3 bases and the J gene lost 9 bases, with 6 bases spanning the gap. From germline, CDR1 is SNHLY and CDR2 FYNNEI.